This T cell receptor beta chain is drawn from a study of cytomegalovirus exposure and HLA in healthy donors. The PCR employed 60 Vbeta primers together with 13 Jbeta primers. Only in-frame clones appear in the TCRdb table, and some are missing; sequencing was by immunoSEQ multiplex PCR. The sample shows 85,000 to 130,000 clones, roughly 85% of them seen only once. Trimming removed 3 bases from V and 4 bases from J, with 16 bases in between. CDR1 and CDR2 (germline): SGHRS, YFSETQ. The CDR3 loop spans 15 amino acids. General study points: In a later analysis, HLA-associated TCR beta chains were more clonally expanded than equally common others. Productive rates of about 90% or about 30% were seen for most TCR beta V segments in an earlier analysis.

Regarding this clone: Its antigen is as yet unknown.

The TCR sequence derives from a man aged 55 to 69 in good health and CMV-seropositive. The chain couples TRBV5-1 to TRBJ2-5; D is perhaps TRBD2 (5 bases). Sequencing used PBMCs. This CDR3 reads CASSSSRTRGETQYF. In DNA, the CDR3 is TGCGCCAGCAGCTCTTCACGGACTCGAGGAGAGACCCAGTACTTC.